There are a few counts of the clone carrying this T cell receptor (beta chain). These data are taken from a study of cytomegalovirus exposure and HLA in healthy donors. The PCR contained 60 Vbeta and 13 Jbeta primers. Generated by immunoSEQ multiplex PCR, the TCRdb table keeps only in-frame clones and is missing some. The sample lists 220,000 or so clones, more than 65% seen once, with about 1.5% in the top ten. Trimming took off 7 bases at V and 2 bases at J, with 15 bases between the two ends. CDR3 length: 14 amino acids. In germline, CDR1 is MGHDK, CDR2 SYGVNS. Sequenced input: PBMCs. J is TRBJ2-7 and V is TRBV25-1; weak D call: TRBD2 (6 bases). The clonotype was recovered from a man aged 50 to 60 in good health and CMV-seronegative. In DNA, the CDR3 is TGTGCCAGCATTCCTTCCTGGGGGGCCTACGAGCAGTACTTC. This codes for CASIPSWGAYEQYF.